The TCR beta chain described here comes from a study of regulatory T cells in long-lasting Graves disease listed by TCRdb under 2021. General notes on the study: In the newly diagnosed Graves' disease group, patients had been taking antithyroid drugs for less than 3 months. A total of about 33 samples underwent TCR sequencing, from around 13 patients with persistent Graves' disease and approximately 20 patients with newly diagnosed Graves' disease. The study took place in China and was registered as a clinical trial. Patients with persistent Graves' disease were compared with patients with newly diagnosed Graves' disease using TCR sequencing and RNA sequencing of peripheral blood.

Explained via the paper, the time point label denotes: newly diagnosed GD, antithyroid drugs for less than 3 months. For both TCR sequencing and RNA sequencing, RNA was extracted from PBMCs using TRIzol. The diagnosis of Graves' disease followed American Thyroid Association guidelines. Patients were recruited from an endocrinology department in Xi'an, China. Each patient gave 9 to 10 milliliters of peripheral blood, collected in an EDTA anticoagulant tube. Ficoll Paque Plus density gradient separation was used to isolate PBMCs, and no additional T cell sorting was done. An Agilent 2100 Bioanalyzer and agarose gel were used to check RNA quality, and a NanoDrop 2000 was used to measure RNA concentration. Study-wide conclusions, independent of this receptor: Compared with newly diagnosed patients, persistent Graves' disease patients had lower TCR Shannon entropy and fewer highly expanded clones, which suggests clonal expansion. TRBV28, TRBJ1-2 and TRBJ2-5 were preferentially used in persistent disease, while TRBV20-1 and TRBJ2-1 were favored in newly diagnosed disease. Sequencing and analysis were limited to the TCR beta chain. Peripheral blood alone was examined, since thyroid tissue, which constituted the primary lesion, could not be accessed. The small sample size was acknowledged by the authors as a limitation that may reduce accuracy. A larger number of public clonotypes was shared among persistent patients (fewer than 3,000) than among newly diagnosed patients (roughly 930).

Libraries were built with multiplex PCR. The instrument given in TCRdb is Illumina HiSeq 4000. To build TCR beta libraries, CDR3 regions were amplified by Arm-PCR using iRepertoire HTBI primers. PCR products were gel purified before sequencing. The authors processed their data as follows. Across samples, roughly 60 TRBV and around 15 TRBJ segments were identified and used for gene usage analysis of CDR3 amino acid clonotypes. Filtered high-quality paired reads were merged into contigs using COPE and FqMerger. BLAST was used to align contigs to the IMGT TRBV, TRBD and TRBJ reference genes, and CDR3 was defined following IMGT. Clonotypes above 0.1% frequency were classified as highly expanded clones. Repertoire diversity was measured by Shannon entropy, and V-J evenness by the Gini coefficient. Public clonotypes were defined as clonotypes shared by more than one individual. The public reads were reanalyzed by TCRdb: fastp trimming at Q25, MiXCR alignment, in-frame beta chains only. When rows share a CDR3 protein, they turn into one entry using the most common DNA and genes. It is TCRdb's table, rather than the study itself, that gives the V and J calls and clone size. This sample lists roughly 430,000 distinct CDR3 sequences; 16% were detected once. Jointly, the top ten make up around 10% of the sample.

At least ten counts were recorded for this clonotype. Its antigen remains undetermined. No clone much larger than this one lies a single base away; base qualities are absent. For this chain, trimming is 5 bases at the V end and 5 bases at the J end, and the number of junction bases without a gene match is 4. Spanning cysteine to phenylalanine, the CDR3 consists of 14 amino acids. Left in the record is the CDR3 DNA by itself, 42 bases read in frame from the first base. Based on the germline V gene, the CDR1 and CDR2 sequences are SGHAT and FQNNGV. In addition, the sample was reused for a study of T cells in Graves' hyperthyroidism and ophthalmopathy. Drawing on the second study: Stable Graves' hyperthyroidism was defined as the absence of progression to ophthalmopathy over 18 months of follow-up. Hyperthyroidism patients were newly diagnosed, had a disease duration of under 2 months, and were aged 18 to 65 years. Patients with uncontrolled infections, other autoimmune diseases, pregnancy or lactation were excluded. Diagnoses relied on clinical symptoms, serum thyroxine and TRAb, thyroid ultrasound and orbital computed tomography. The TCR CDR3 was subjected to a first round of RT-PCR using the HTBI primer set and the Qiagen OneStep RT-PCR kit. Most expanded thyroid clonotypes (frequency above 0.001) were also detected in blood, a finding suggesting that blood repertoires may reflect thyroid immune responses. A model built on a 13 V-J signature distinguished ophthalmopathy from stable hyperthyroidism, reaching around 88% sensitivity and around 81% specificity in cross-validation and 80%/75% in testing. During validation, the model predicted progression to ophthalmopathy a median of approximately 6.5 months ahead of onset, with 70.59% sensitivity and under 85% specificity. TCR V-J signatures able to tell the groups apart were searched for in a discovery cohort of some 97 patients, of whom 43 had Graves' ophthalmopathy and around 58 had stable Graves' hyperthyroidism. An independent validation cohort of 18 to 20 hyperthyroidism patients and about 16 patients who later progressed to ophthalmopathy tested prospective prediction of ophthalmopathy. The approximately 98 discovery patients were randomly divided into training and test sets at a 7:3 ratio. In addition, the study compared T-cell repertoires in thyroid tissue and in blood from five to seven Graves' hyperthyroidism patients. Once sampling was done, hyperthyroidism patients were given methimazole at a starting dose of 30 mg daily, whereas ophthalmopathy patients were given high-dose intravenous methylprednisolone. A second multiplex PCR round built the libraries, followed by size selection and purification. Sequencing of the libraries was done on an Illumina HiSeq2000 using paired-end 100 bp reads. SOAPnuke was used to process the raw data, throwing out any read that contained adapters or uncalled bases, had a mean Phred below 15, or lacked an exact constant-primer or identifier match. High-quality paired reads were merged using COPE v1.2.5, and each unique nucleotide sequence was defined as a clonotype. Clonotypes were aligned to IMGT TRBV, TRBD and TRBJ reference segments using MiTCR v1.1. Analysis was restricted to V-J combinations with a frequency above 0.0001, which covered about 99% of repertoires. A TCS score was defined as the ratio between F50 (clonal expansion) and ExV (chaos), using BLOSUM62-based TCRdist between CDR3 peptides within each V-J. Welch's t-statistics and random forest reduced roughly 500 V-J features to about 13, which were used in a naive Bayes classifier (R e1071). Sample size was not statistically predetermined, and blinding of investigators to group allocation was not performed. TCR Vbeta CDR3 sequencing of some 140 peripheral blood samples (roughly 41 ophthalmopathy, 75 to 85 hyperthyroidism and roughly 17 progressor patients) is reported in the paper.

This chain joins TRBV11-2 to TRBJ1-4; TRBD1 agrees with 8 junctional bases. This clonotype was sampled from a woman aged 25 to 39 with Graves disease. Donor details come from another sample of the same person, matched by shared clones. Material: peripheral blood mononuclear cells (PBMCs), obtained at new diagnosis, from a patient treated with antithyroid drugs. The nucleotide sequence is TGTGCCAGCAGCACCTGGACAGGGAATGAAAAACTGTTTTTT. It codes for CASSTWTGNEKLFF.